A single sample gave rise to the 23 T cell receptor beta chains below, sequenced in a study of blood T cell repertoires in COVID-19. The table came from immunoSEQ multiplex PCR; TCRdb's copy has only in-frame clones and leaves some out. The profile shows 250,000 to 350,000 clones, approximately 90% of them singletons. Sequences were obtained from PBMCs or T cells enriched from blood (not recorded which). These receptors all stem from a woman in her 30s who had recovered from COVID-19.

The genes are TRBV7-8 and TRBJ2-3; D may be TRBD2 (5 bases). The germline V gene encodes CDR1 SGHVS and CDR2 FQNEAQ. CDR3 length: 15 residues. V lost 5 bases, J lost 1 base, and 13 bases lay in between. The CDR3 reads CASSPPRRGTDTQYF. DNA of the CDR3: TGTGCCAGCAGCCCCCCACGGCGGGGCACAGATACGCAGTATTTT.

This clone is a singleton in its sample. The chain uses TRBV7-9 and TRBJ1-2; 10 bases line up with TRBD1. In germline, CDR1 is SEHNR, CDR2 FQNEAQ (reference sequence). CDR3 size: 13 residues. V lost 6 bases and J lost 8; bases outside the gene matches: 6. CDR3 in DNA: TGTGCCAGCAGGCAGGGACAGGGGACCGGCTACACCTTC. It is translated as CASRQGQGTGYTF. The variable domain in full, with the rest retrieved from reference TRBV7-9 and TRBJ1-2, is DTGVSQNPRHKITKRGQNVTFRCDPISEHNRLYWYRQTLGQGPEFLTYFQNEAQLEKSRLLSDRFSAERPKGSFSTLEIQRTEQGDSAMYLCASRQGQGTGYTFGSGTRLTVV.

The sample holds one count of this clone. The rearrangement joins TRBV5-1 to TRBJ2-7, with D maybe TRBD1 (5 bases). V lost 0 bases and J 4 bases, leaving 8 bases between the germline ends. The CDR3 has 13 amino acids. CDR1 and CDR2 from the germline V gene are SGHRS and YFSETQ. CDR3 sequence (DNA): TGCGCCAGCAGCTTGGCACAGGCTTACGAGCAGTACTTC. Translating gives CASSLAQAYEQYF.

This clone was found once. This chain links TRBV27 with TRBJ2-3; D uncertain. The CDR3 runs to 15 residues. V shed 5 bases and J shed 4 bases, with 16 bases lying between them. Germline CDR1 and CDR2: MNHEY and SMNVEV (reference sequence). The CDR3 coding sequence is TGTGCCAGCAGTCCCCTCGGAGCAGTTTCAGATACGCAGTATTTT. Protein: CASSPLGAVSDTQYF.

In DNA form, the CDR3 reads TGTGCCAGCAGTTACTGGCGGGGGGACTACGAGCAGTACTTC. This gives the protein CASSYWRGDYEQYF. V usage is TRBV6-6 and J usage is TRBJ2-7, with 8 positions matching TRBD2. In germline, CDR1 is MNHNY, CDR2 SVGAGI (reference sequence). V was pared by 1 base and J by 3 bases, with 2 bases of the junction left unmatched. The CDR3 runs to 14 residues.

The CDR3 loop is CASSSGLAAGELFF. CDR3 sequence (DNA): TGTGCCAGCAGCTCGGGACTAGCCGCCGGGGAGCTGTTTTTT. The rearrangement uses TRBV7-3 and TRBJ2-2; 9 bases agree with TRBD2. From germline, CDR1 is SGHTA and CDR2 FQGTGA. CDR3 length: 14 amino acids. The trim removed 4 bases at V and 6 bases at J, leaving 3 bases unmatched.

This chain links TRBV19 with TRBJ2-2; TRBD2 matches at 7 bases. The CDR3 consists of 15 residues. The V segment lost 4 bases and the J segment 7 bases; nucleotides outside the gene matches: 9. Germline V CDR1 and CDR2: LNHDA, SQIVND (reference sequence). The CDR3 spells CASSSTGLIGGELFF. CDR3 bases: TGTGCCAGTAGTAGTACGGGACTAATCGGCGGGGAGCTGTTTTTT. Full variable domain (remainder filled in from reference TRBV19 and TRBJ2-2): DGGITQSPKYLFRKEGQNVTLSCEQNLNHDAMYWYRQDPGQGLRLIYYSQIVNDFQKGDIAEGYSVSREKKESFPLTVTSAQKNPTAFYLCASSSTGLIGGELFFGEGSRLTVL.

The V call is TRBV15, the J call TRBJ1-2; 8 bases fit TRBD1. V lost 0 bases, J lost 4 bases, and 1 base stayed unmatched. This CDR3 region has 14 residues. Germline V lookup: CDR1 LNHNV, CDR2 YYDKDF (reference sequence). The CDR3 bases are TGTGCCACCAGCAGAGAGGGGACAGGCTATGGCTACACCTTC. Translated: CATSREGTGYGYTF. Combining the CDR3 with reference TRBV15 and TRBJ1-2 gives the whole variable domain DAMVIQNPRYQVTQFGKPVTLSCSQTLNHNVMYWYQQKSSQAPKLLFHYYDKDFNNEADTPDNFQSRRPNTSFCFLDIRSPGLGDTAMYLCATSREGTGYGYTFGSGTRLTVV.

The genes are TRBV7-3 and TRBJ2-3; D might be TRBD2 (5 bases). Deletions cut 4 bases from V and 1 base from J, with 9 bases between. The length of the CDR3 is 14 residues. Germline lookup yields CDR1 SGHTA and CDR2 FQGTGA. The CDR3 loop is CASSSHSGTDTQYF. DNA for the CDR3: TGTGCCAGCAGCTCCCATAGCGGCACAGATACGCAGTATTTT.

The chain carries TRBV5-1 and TRBJ2-3; D is possibly TRBD1 (7 bases). From germline, CDR1 is SGHRS and CDR2 YFSETQ. This CDR3 has 14 amino acids. Trimming stripped 5 bases from V and 1 base from J, with 11 bases between. The CDR3 protein is CASSSGQGTDTQYF. CDR3 sequence (DNA): TGCGCCAGCAGTAGCGGACAGGGCACAGATACGCAGTATTTT. Filled out from reference TRBV5-1 and TRBJ2-3, the complete variable domain reads KAGVTQTPRYLIKTRGQQVTLSCSPISGHRSVSWYQQTPGQGLQFLFEYFSETQRNKGNFPGRFSGRQFSNSRSEMNVSTLELGDSALYLCASSSGQGTDTQYFGPGTRLTVL.

J is TRBJ1-5 and V is TRBV6-1, with a weak D call TRBD1 (5 bases). There are 17 residues in the CDR3. Germline V gene lookup returns CDR1 MNHNS and CDR2 SASEGT. The ends were cut back, 4 bases at V and 5 bases at J, with 21 bases in the middle. The CDR3 here is CASSAFSGAWGDQPQHF. CDR3 nucleotides: TGTGCCAGCAGTGCTTTCTCGGGTGCGTGGGGGGATCAGCCCCAGCATTTT.

This clone has a single count. V and J are TRBV18 and TRBJ1-4, with 7 bases that match TRBD1. CDR3 length: 13 amino acids. Germline values: CDR1 KGHSH, CDR2 LQKENI. V was pared by 5 bases and J by 6 bases, with 3 bases of the junction left unmatched. This CDR3 reads CASSRGLDEKLFF. Written as DNA, the CDR3 is TGTGCCAGCTCAAGGGGGCTAGATGAAAAACTGTTTTTT.

The chain links TRBV24-1 to TRBJ2-4, with 7 bases aligning to TRBD1. CDR1 and CDR2 (germline): KGHDR, SFDVKD. This CDR3 spans 16 amino acids. With V trimmed by 11 bases and J by 0 bases, 12 bases remained unmatched. DNA of the CDR3: TGTGCCATCTTGAAAACAGGGGTCTTAGCCAAAAACATTCAGTACTTC. Protein product: CAILKTGVLAKNIQYF.

This sequence joins TRBV6-5 and TRBJ1-1, with D unresolved. This CDR3 contains 13 residues. V lost 7 bases to trimming and J lost 1 base, with 10 bases between them. Germline V gene data show CDR1 as MNHEY and CDR2 as SVGAGI. The CDR3 DNA reads as TGTGCCAGCATTTCAGGTTCGAACACTGAAGCTTTCTTT. Its protein product is CASISGSNTEAFF.

The chain uses TRBV4-2 and TRBJ1-5; no clear D gene. The CDR3 loop spans 13 amino acids. The germline V gene encodes CDR1 LGHNA and CDR2 YNFKEQ. Trimming removed 1 base from V and 7 bases from J, with 8 bases in between. The CDR3 DNA is TGTGCCAGCAGCCAAGCGAGCGGCCAGCCCCAGCATTTT. It encodes CASSQASGQPQHF.

The chain recombines TRBV6-5 with TRBJ2-7; 11 bases agree with TRBD2. Germline CDR1 is MNHEY and CDR2 is SVGAGI. Unmatched junction bases numbered 4, after V lost 6 bases and J lost 3 bases. The CDR3 totals 14 residues. The CDR3 protein is CASSRTSGFYEQYF. Here the CDR3 DNA reads TGTGCCAGCAGCCGGACTAGCGGGTTCTACGAGCAGTACTTC.

The CDR3: CASSQSRARNTEAFF. As DNA, the CDR3 is TGCGCCAGCAGCCAGTCCAGGGCGAGGAACACTGAAGCTTTCTTT. V is TRBV4-3 and J is TRBJ1-1; possible D gene TRBD1, 5 bases. Deletions cut 3 bases from V and 1 base from J, with 12 bases between. The CDR3 covers 15 residues. Looked up from germline, CDR1 is LGHNA and CDR2 is YSLEER.

The rearrangement links TRBV21-1 to TRBJ1-4; the D call in the table, TRBD1, was not verified against the DNA. TRBV21-1 is a listed pseudogene. This CDR3 spans 15 amino acids. The CDR3 reads CASSSGTGSYEKLFF. DNA for the CDR3: TGTGCCAGCAGTTCCGGGACAGGGTCGTATGAAAAACTGTTTTTT.

The rearrangement links TRBV10-1 to TRBJ2-7; maybe TRBD1 (5 bases). The CDR3 is 15 amino acids. Between the trimmed V and J ends, which lost 5 bases and 0 bases, there was a span of 14 bases. The V gene's germline CDR1 is WNHNN and CDR2 SYGVQD (reference sequence). CDR3: CASSFSQGPSYEQYF. CDR3 nucleotides: TGCGCCAGCAGTTTTAGTCAGGGTCCCTCCTACGAGCAGTACTTC.

CDR3 nucleotides: TGTGCCAGCAGCCAAGGGACAGGGGCAATTGGCGGGGAGCTGTTTTTT. As protein: CASSQGTGAIGGELFF. The V gene is TRBV3-1 (or the pseudogene TRBV3-2), the J gene TRBJ2-2; 9 positions match TRBD1. The germline CDR1 and CDR2 sequences are LGHDT and YNNKEL (reference sequence). After removal of 1 base from V and 7 bases from J, the junction contained 7 bases not matched to a gene. The CDR3 has 16 residues.

The chain links TRBV10-3 to TRBJ2-1; maybe TRBD2 (6 bases). Trimming removed 6 bases from V and 6 bases from J, with 21 bases in between. Germline V gene sequence: CDR1 ENHRY, CDR2 SYGVKD. This CDR3 region has 16 residues. In DNA, the CDR3 is TGTGCCATCAGGGGTAGCGGAAAGGGCATCGGCAATGAGCAGTTCTTC. Translating gives CAIRGSGKGIGNEQFF.

The gene calls are TRBV19 and TRBJ1-2; 9 bases map to TRBD1. The CDR3 spans 15 residues. Germline V gene lookup returns CDR1 LNHDA and CDR2 SQIVND (reference sequence). The J segment lost 4 bases and the V segment lost 2 bases, leaving 5 bases of the junction unmatched. The CDR3 sequence is CASSIKTGGVYGYTF. The CDR3, as DNA: TGTGCCAGTAGTATAAAAACAGGGGGCGTCTATGGCTACACCTTC.

The chain links TRBV13 to TRBJ2-3, with D hard to call. V lost 5 bases and J lost 5, with 5 bases in between. The CDR3 is 11 residues long. The germline V gene encodes CDR1 PRHDT and CDR2 FYEKMQ (reference sequence). CDR3 bases: TGTGCCAGCAGCCCCGGAGATACGCAGTATTTT. It is translated as CASSPGDTQYF.